These T cell receptor beta chains were read from a single sample in a study of vaccination effects on CD4 cells after COVID-19. These receptors have no identified antigens. This table comes from immunoSEQ multiplex PCR, and its TCRdb copy is limited to in-frame clones, with some not included. This table holds roughly 30,000 clones, 70% to 85% found once. Sample: CD4+ T cells from PBMCs cultured without peptide, taken after COVID-19 vaccination. These receptors all come from a human donor who received a COVID-19 vaccine. The conserved cysteine and the conserved F or W are not part of the CDR3 here. A D gene is named only where the DNA matches it firmly. Clone size is stated in some rows and not others, as once, few, many or a class when expanded.

clone_size | d_call | v_call | cdr3_aa
- | TRBD1 | TRBV18 | ASSPVPGTGPYEQY
- | - | TRBV7-2 | ASSRLNEQF
- | - | TRBV5-4 | ASSFDRRNTEAF
- | - | TRBV10-3 | AISLGLMDGYT
few | TRBD2 | TRBV6-2/TRBV6-3 | ASSGGLAGVGEQF
few | TRBD1 | TRBV7-8 | ASSLEDRGGNTIY
- | - | TRBV7-9 | ASSLGGQNTEAF
- | - | TRBV3-1/TRBV3-2 | ASSRRQTRINYGYT
- | - | TRBV2 | ASSKNGQSTDIQY
few | TRBD1 | TRBV2 | ASQAGQGTNQPQH
- | - | TRBV7-9 | ASSPPGPATYEQY
- | - | TRBV6-5 | ASSPKGGPVGYT
few | - | TRBV11-2 | ASSPRTVTGNTIY
- | - | TRBV3-1/TRBV3-2 | ASSPPRTSGNTIY
- | - | TRBV10-2 | ASSQGADTQY
- | TRBD2 | TRBV5-1 | ASSAGLANNEQF
- | - | TRBV30 | AWSVGGGYT
- | TRBD1 | TRBV5-5 | ASSSGTGNSPLH
- | - | TRBV5-8 | ASSLSRDTQY
- | - | TRBV3-1/TRBV3-2 | ASSQDVSYEQY
- | - | TRBV15 | ATSRDEYTQY
- | TRBD2 | TRBV7-9 | ASSSILTSGTYEQY
- | TRBD1 | TRBV6-4 | ASSEGQGYGYT
once | TRBD1 | TRBV3-1/TRBV3-2 | ASRPDRDYEKLF
- | TRBD2 | TRBV9 | ASSVYGASGSYNEQF
once | - | TRBV12-3/TRBV12-4 | ASSFMADYGYT